Below, 3 T cell receptor beta chains from the same sample are listed, as sequenced in a study of monozygotic twins with inflammatory bowel disease. TCRdb reworked the 5' RACE reads into one entry per CDR3 protein, no DNA. The sample table sets out 300,000 to 400,000 distinct CDR3 sequences. The specimen sequenced was blood. These receptors were obtained from a human donor with ulcerative colitis or Crohn's disease, or a healthy co-twin of an affected twin (not recorded which).

The chain is built from TRBV4-1 and TRBJ1-1. This CDR3 region has 17 residues. Per germline, CDR1 MGHRA and CDR2 YSYEKL. CDR3 amino acids: CASSQDVTGIPTTEAFF.

The gene calls are TRBV7-6 and TRBJ1-5; the TRBD1 assignment by TCRdb is unverifiable without DNA. The CDR3 covers 13 residues. The germline CDR1 and CDR2 sequences are SGHVS and FNYEAQ. This CDR3 reads CASRQDRNQPQHF.

This chain links TRBV30 with TRBJ2-5; there is no DNA to check the TCRdb D call of TRBD1. CDR3 size: 11 residues. Germline CDR1 is GTSNPN and CDR2 is SVGIG (reference sequence). Here the CDR3 reads CAWRGAETQYF.